This T cell receptor beta chain originates from a study of spatial heterogeneity in lung cancer. General study findings and limits: For tumor T cells, estimated coverage reached only about 7% (alpha) and around 13% (beta). Tracking of tumor mutation counts was seen in expanded intratumoral alpha and beta TCR counts.

Carried by each TCR cDNA molecule was a unique molecular identifier. One entry per CDR3 protein results from TCRdb running MiXCR on the 5' RACE reads. The sample records about 6,000 distinct CDR3 sequences, about 8.9% being singletons. The CDR3 has 13 residues. V was shortened by 2 bases and J by 7 bases, with 12 bases between the two germline ends. The germline CDR1 and CDR2 sequences are LGHNA and YSLEER. About this clonotype: The antigen is not known. With a much larger clone just one base away, this may be a read error. This CDR3 is missing its conserved last phenylalanine or tryptophan, likely due to a read error.

The time point denotes: sample taken at primary tumor resection. No cells were sorted before sequencing. The whole RNA sequenced was extracted from tumor, nontumor lung or frozen PBMC. This chain uses TRBV4-3 with TRBJ2-7; D uncertain. The sequence derives from a female donor with early-stage non-small cell lung cancer. The sample was lung tumor tissue, taken at surgery. CDR3 residues: CASSQTESREQYS. CDR3 DNA sequence: TGCGCCAGCAGCCAAACCGAGAGCCGTGAGCAGTACTCC.